This T cell receptor (beta chain) originates from a study of human thymus T cells. Study-level results: Repertoires sampled from thymus and blood appeared biased in V and J gene usage. The related literature has documented a marked overlap of thymic repertoires among unrelated individuals.

In corrective heart surgery, resections were taken, and these provided the thymus tissue. Congenital heart defects were the reason for the corrective surgery that the donors, healthy Finnish infants, were having. Produced via immunoSEQ multiplex PCR; TCRdb's table is partial and in-frame only. The data show 100,000 to 150,000 clones, with about 94% seen just once and more than 0.02% held by the top ten. Comments on this clone: Its target is not known.

Input material: thymus tissue. The sequence derives from a boy younger than two with a congenital heart defect but otherwise immunologically healthy.

DNA for the CDR3: TGTGCCAGCAGCTCCCCTCTAGACAATGAGCAGTTCTTC. Its translation: CASSSPLDNEQFF. The chain recombines TRBV13 with TRBJ2-1; D is unclear. Trimming stripped 4 bases from V and 5 bases from J, with 9 bases between. The CDR3 runs to 13 residues. The germline gives CDR1 PRHDT, CDR2 FYEKMQ (reference sequence).